This TCR beta chain was captured by sequencing in a study of a mutant IDH1 vaccine in newly diagnosed glioma. CDR1 SGHTA and CDR2 FQGNSA come from the germline V gene. V lost 0 bases, J lost 7 bases, and 10 bases lay in between. This CDR3 comprises 13 residues. Method: immunoSEQ multiplex PCR; TCRdb's copy keeps in-frame clones and lacks some. The table shows around 50,000 clones, with approximately 88% occurring only once. A note on this clone: The antigen is unknown.

Time point described: week 47, end of study. Doses comprised 300 ug of mutant IDH1 20-mer peptide each, plus topical imiquimod. The chain has TRBV7-2 and TRBJ2-7; D gene uncertain. The sample was PBMCs, taken from a glioma patient whose treatment included an IDH1 peptide vaccine. This receptor was obtained from a woman aged 25 to 45 with glioma. Some clones in this sample may be carry-over from other donors' samples. The CDR3 spells CASSLALWEEQYF. CDR3 sequence (DNA): TGTGCCAGCAGCTTAGCACTCTGGGAAGAGCAGTACTTC. The full variable domain, its missing parts supplied by reference TRBV7-2 and TRBJ2-7, is GAGVSQSPSNKVTEKGKDVELRCDPISGHTALYWYRQSLGQGLEFLIYFQGNSAPDKSGLPSDRFSAERTGGSVSTLTIQRTQQEDSAVYLCASSLALWEEQYFGPGTRLTVT.